This T cell receptor beta chain is drawn from a study of blood T cell repertoires in COVID-19 (TCRdb year 2020). Regarding the study in general: Samples covering the acute and convalescent phases of COVID-19 were provided by collaborators in the United States, Italy and Spain. The prospective study material was composed of cDNA or gDNA derived from T cells, B-cell-depleted T cells, or PBMCs. Deeply sampled blood TCRbeta repertoires from subjects exposed to, actively infected with, or recovered from COVID-19 were included in the dataset. The repertoires were released in a freely available public database meant as a resource for research on the immune response to SARS-CoV-2. The samples were drawn from two sources: the first 160 participants of the ongoing ImmuneRACE study, and about 1,300 subjects contributed by 6 global collaborators. A de-identified subject ID, COVID-19 status, age in years and sex were almost always included in the sample metadata. Where HLA class I and class II types were available, the types were taken from metadata supplied by the sample provider, not from assay-based typing.

TCRbeta CDR3 regions were amplified from genomic DNA by means of the immunoSEQ Assay, a bias-controlled multiplex PCR. In the paper's pipeline: The number of nucleated cells in each sample was estimated by amplification of reference gene primers within the assay. Sequence reads were collapsed and filtered to measure the absolute abundance of every unique TCRbeta CDR3 rearrangement. Productive Simpson clonality was computed per sample as the square root of Simpson's diversity index over productive rearrangements. This immuneACCESS table, as held by TCRdb, lists in-frame sequences with V and J called but not all clones. Of the missing ones, under half trace to an unresolved V gene in checked studies; the others have no known cause. V, J and clone size were drawn from that table, and D and trimming were deduced from the DNA. The sample table lists about 210,000 clones, roughly nine tenths of them with a count of one. The ten largest clones add up to around 1.2% of the sample.

With respect to this clone: What this receptor recognizes is not known. No much larger clonotype is one base removed from it; base qualities were not supplied.

The paper's findings and limits, for the study overall: The quantity of clinical and demographic metadata differed by source and by participant and was supplied without curation.

The collaborating institutions used their own protocols to collect whole blood in K2EDTA tubes. Collaborator samples were shipped for TCRbeta analysis as frozen whole blood, isolated PBMCs, or DNA extracted from either sample type. Its CDR3 holds 17 amino acids, cysteine through phenylalanine. Kept here is only the CDR3 DNA, which spans 51 bases and is read in frame from base 1. The chain is encoded by TRBV12-2 joined to TRBJ1-5; TRBD1 reflects the table's D call only, with no check against the DNA. TRBV12-2 has pseudogene status. The TCR comes from a man in his thirties or forties with acute or convalescent COVID-19. The sample taken for sequencing was peripheral blood. This receptor has the CDR3 CASRLCLWDSLNQPQHF. In nucleotide form, the sequence is TGTGCAAGTCGCTTGTGTCTATGGGACAGTCTCAATCAGCCCCAGCATTTT.